This TCR beta chain comes out of a study of blood T cell repertoires in COVID-19. Overall study context: There were acute and convalescent COVID-19 samples, and they came from the United States, Italy and Spain.

The authors' processing: The assay estimated nucleated cells by amplifying reference gene primers. The method was immunoSEQ multiplex PCR; TCRdb's version includes in-frame clones alone and lacks a portion of them. V and J calls and clone size come straight from that table; D and trimming were deduced from the DNA. The table includes over 130,000 clones, roughly 80% detected once. In germline, CDR1 is LGHNT, CDR2 FRNRAP. This CDR3 contains 15 residues. V lost 6 bases to trimming and J lost 2 bases; unmatched junction nucleotides: 4. The clonotype comes from a woman aged 45-59 years with active or convalescent COVID-19. The chain recombines TRBV12-5 with TRBJ2-1; 10 bases agree with TRBD1. Sequenced: peripheral blood. In DNA form, the CDR3 reads TGTGCTAGTGGGCCCGGGACAGGGGCCTACAATGAGCAGTTCTTC. This codes for CASGPGTGAYNEQFF.